The 17 T cell receptor beta chains below were found in one sample sequenced in a study of long-term antiretroviral therapy in people with HIV. Sequencing used immunoSEQ v3.0 at survey level. Sequencing was performed with immunoSEQ multiplex PCR; in TCRdb, only in-frame clones are kept and a portion is missing. The sample has about 24,000 clones; 75% to 90% are singletons. The source was unsorted PBMCs, collected 0.4 years after starting antiretroviral therapy. Receptors were obtained from a man in his fifties with HIV.

The rearrangement joins TRBV4-1 to TRBJ2-1, with D tentatively TRBD2 (5 bases). The germline V gene encodes CDR1 MGHRA and CDR2 YSYEKL. V shed 0 bases and J shed 0 bases, with 12 bases lying between them. This CDR3 has 17 residues. The CDR3 sequence is CASSQELLAGSYNEQFF. The CDR3, as DNA: TGCGCCAGCAGCCAAGAGCTTCTCGCGGGCTCCTACAATGAGCAGTTCTTC.

The V gene is TRBV6-6, the J gene TRBJ2-7; D remains ambiguous. V was clipped by 0 bases and J by 1 base, with 10 bases between them. The CDR3 is made up of 15 amino acids. CDR1 and CDR2 (germline): MNHNY, SVGAGI (reference sequence). CDR3: CASSYSNLGSYEQYF. CDR3 sequence (DNA): TGTGCCAGCAGTTACTCTAATCTGGGGTCCTACGAGCAGTACTTC.

This clone appeared once. The chain is built from TRBV2 and TRBJ1-4; D not certain. Germline assignment: CDR1 SNHLY and CDR2 FYNNEI. The CDR3 is 12 amino acids. The V end lost 2 bases, the J end lost 6 bases, and 4 bases lay between the germline ends. The CDR3 DNA is TGTGCCAGCAGTGAACGGGATGAAAAACTGTTTTTT. Translating gives CASSERDEKLFF.

This chain links TRBV5-1 with TRBJ2-1, with D possibly matching TRBD2 (6 bases). The CDR3 has 16 amino acids. In germline, CDR1 is SGHRS, CDR2 YFSETQ. The V and J ends lost 0 bases and 9 bases respectively, with 19 bases between them. CDR3 nucleotides: TGCGCCAGCAGCTTGGGCCTCGATCGCGGGGTGCGTGAGCAGTTCTTC. Its translation is CASSLGLDRGVREQFF.

This chain connects TRBV5-4 to TRBJ2-1; unclear D gene. CDR3 length: 14 residues. V gave up 2 bases and J gave up 6 bases, with 12 bases separating them. CDR1 and CDR2 (germline): SGHNT, YYREEE (reference sequence). This CDR3 is CASSFSLSVNEQFF. The CDR3 coding sequence is TGTGCCAGCAGCTTTTCTTTGTCCGTCAATGAGCAGTTCTTC.

This sequence joins TRBV7-2 and TRBJ1-5, with TRBD1 as a possible D gene (6 bases). CDR3 length: 15 amino acids. CDR1 SGHTA and CDR2 FQGNSA come from the germline V gene. V lost 5 bases and J lost 0, with 11 bases in between. In DNA, the CDR3 is TGTGCCAGCAGCCCCGGGGACATTAGCAATCAGCCCCAGCATTTT. Translation: CASSPGDISNQPQHF.

The CDR3 DNA reads as TGTGCCAGTAGTCCAGACAGGGATTCACCCCTCCACTTT. It yields the protein CASSPDRDSPLHF. The chain couples TRBV19 to TRBJ1-6; TRBD1 matches at 7 bases. CDR3 length equals 13 residues. CDR1 and CDR2 (germline): LNHDA, SQIVND (reference sequence). Germline trimming cut 5 bases from V and 8 bases from J; bases unmatched to any gene: 3.

V is TRBV5-1 and J is TRBJ2-2; D is unresolved. With 5 bases removed from V and 6 bases from J, the gap between germline ends came to 14 bases. The CDR3 covers 14 residues. The germline gives CDR1 SGHRS, CDR2 YFSETQ. This CDR3 reads CASSSGSPSGELFF. The CDR3 DNA sequence: TGCGCCAGCAGTTCTGGGTCTCCTTCCGGGGAGCTGTTTTTT.

The sample holds one count of this clone. This chain joins TRBV11-2 and TRBJ1-3, with D uncertain. The CDR3 runs 12 residues. Trimming removed 8 bases from V and 8 bases from J, with 13 bases in between. Germline CDR1 reads SGHAT; CDR2 reads FQNNGV. The CDR3 spells CASSDYRDTIYF. In DNA, the CDR3 is TGTGCCAGCTCTGATTATAGGGACACCATATATTTT.

The chain carries TRBV11-1 and TRBJ1-1; the match to TRBD1 covers 8 bases. Germline assignment: CDR1 SGHAT and CDR2 FQDESV (reference sequence). V gave up 5 bases and J gave up 2 bases; unmatched junction bases: 7. The CDR3 is 15 amino acids. The CDR3 DNA sequence: TGTGCCAGCAGCCAAGACAGGGGACCCAACACTGAAGCTTTCTTT. This translates into CASSQDRGPNTEAFF. The complete variable domain, with remaining parts taken from reference TRBV11-1 and TRBJ1-1, reads EAEVAQSPRYKITEKSQAVAFWCDPISGHATLYWYRQILGQGPELLVQFQDESVVDDSQLPKDRFSAERLKGVDSTLKIQPAELGDSAMYLCASSQDRGPNTEAFFGQGTRLTVV.

The chain combines TRBV27 with TRBJ2-2; a possible D gene is TRBD1 (6 bases). The CDR3 length is 15 residues. V was trimmed by 0 bases and J by 4 bases, leaving 9 bases between them. Germline CDR1 is MNHEY and CDR2 is SMNVEV (reference sequence). This CDR3 is CASSLSYRVTGELFF. The CDR3 DNA reads TGTGCCAGCAGTTTATCTTACAGGGTCACCGGGGAGCTGTTTTTT.

The chain has TRBV28 and TRBJ1-5, with unresolved D. The CDR3 is made up of 15 amino acids. Per the germline V gene, CDR1 is MDHEN and CDR2 is SYDVKM. Trimming stripped 5 bases from V and 3 bases from J, with 14 bases between. As DNA, the CDR3 is TGTGCCAGCAGTCCCCAGGACGGATTCAATCAGCCCCAGCATTTT. It specifies CASSPQDGFNQPQHF. The whole variable domain, filled in from reference TRBV28 and TRBJ1-5, reads DVKVTQSSRYLVKRTGEKVFLECVQDMDHENMFWYRQDPGLGLRLIYFSYDVKMKEKGDIPEGYSVSREKKERFSLILESASTNQTSMYLCASSPQDGFNQPQHFGDGTRLSIL.

The chain links TRBV28 to TRBJ1-2; 9 nucleotides match TRBD1. This CDR3 has 14 residues. The germline V gene encodes CDR1 MDHEN and CDR2 SYDVKM. With V trimmed by 6 bases and J by 6 bases, 8 bases remained unmatched. DNA of the CDR3: TGTGCCAGCAGCCCCCGGACAGGGGTTCATGGCTACACCTTC. Encoded protein: CASSPRTGVHGYTF.

J is TRBJ2-7 and V is TRBV13; 9 bases match TRBD2. The CDR3 contains 18 residues. Trimming took 5 bases from V and 3 from J; bases not matched to a gene: 17. The germline V gene has CDR1 PRHDT and CDR2 FYEKMQ (reference sequence). This CDR3 is CASSPGLPNSGGFYEQYF. In DNA form, the CDR3 reads TGTGCCAGCAGCCCAGGCCTCCCGAATAGCGGGGGCTTCTACGAGCAGTACTTC.

This clone was seen only once. The chain uses TRBV7-3 and TRBJ2-1, with D unclear. This CDR3 spans 11 amino acids. CDR1 is SGHTA and CDR2 is FQGTGA in the germline V gene. Trimming left V 4 bases short and J 7 bases short, with 5 bases between. The chain's CDR3 is CASSSSNEQFF. For the CDR3, the DNA is TGTGCCAGCAGCTCCTCGAATGAGCAGTTCTTC.

The rearrangement links TRBV5-6 to TRBJ2-6; D might be TRBD1 (6 bases). Trimming stripped 6 bases from V and 12 bases from J, with 22 bases between. Per the germline V gene, CDR1 is SGHDT and CDR2 is YYEEEE. The CDR3 extends over 15 amino acids. For the CDR3, the DNA is TGTGCCAGCATCAAACGGACAGACGGCTTCAGCGTCCTGACTTTC. It yields the protein CASIKRTDGFSVLTF.

In this sample, this clone turned up once. The genes are TRBV2 and TRBJ2-5, with D tentatively TRBD2 (5 bases). V gave up 7 bases and J gave up 7 bases, with 16 bases separating them. The germline gives CDR1 SNHLY, CDR2 FYNNEI. This CDR3 has 13 amino acids. The CDR3 reads CASTQGWERTQYF. The CDR3 DNA reads as TGTGCCAGCACCCAAGGATGGGAGAGGACCCAGTACTTC. The entire variable domain, with the rest obtained from reference TRBV2 and TRBJ2-5, is as follows: EPEVTQTPSHQVTQMGQEVILRCVPISNHLYFYWYRQILGQKVEFLVSFYNNEISEKSEIFDDQFSVERPDGSNFTLKIRSTKLEDSAMYFCASTQGWERTQYFGPGTRLLVL.